This T cell receptor beta chain was observed in a study of cytomegalovirus exposure and HLA in healthy donors. Germline V gene lookup returns CDR1 MNHEY and CDR2 SVGAGI. The CDR3 contains 16 residues. V was trimmed by 0 bases and J by 9 bases, leaving 20 bases between them. Amplification used 60 Vbeta primers and 13 Jbeta primers. Profiling relied on immunoSEQ multiplex PCR, and the TCRdb table lists in-frame clones only, not all of them. The data contain roughly 98,000 clones, about 74% of them singletons. What was sequenced was PBMCs. The TCR originated in a female donor in good health and CMV-seronegative. The chain is built from TRBV6-5 and TRBJ2-5; D not resolved. In nucleotides, the CDR3 is TGTGCCAGCAGTTACTCGAATGTGGGCAGTCGTGGCTCCCAGTACTTC. Its protein product is CASSYSNVGSRGSQYF.